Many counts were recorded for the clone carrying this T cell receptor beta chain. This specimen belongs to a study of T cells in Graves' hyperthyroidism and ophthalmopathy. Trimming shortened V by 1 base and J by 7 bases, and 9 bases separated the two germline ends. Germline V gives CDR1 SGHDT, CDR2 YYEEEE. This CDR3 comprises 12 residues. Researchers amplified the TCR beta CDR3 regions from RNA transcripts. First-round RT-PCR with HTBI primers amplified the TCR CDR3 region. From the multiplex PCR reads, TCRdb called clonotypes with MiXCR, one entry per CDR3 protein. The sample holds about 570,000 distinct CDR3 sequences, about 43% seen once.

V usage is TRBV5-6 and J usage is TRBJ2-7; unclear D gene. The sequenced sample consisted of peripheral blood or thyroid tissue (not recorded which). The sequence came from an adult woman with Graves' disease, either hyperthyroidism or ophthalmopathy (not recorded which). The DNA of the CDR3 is TGTGCCAGCAGCTTGTGGACGAGGGAGCAGTACTTC. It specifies CASSLWTREQYF.